This T cell receptor beta chain was sequenced for a study of chemoradiotherapy in HPV16-positive cancers. In the study overall: Candidate HPV-specific clones and shared TCR motifs came from two HPV16-positive patients. Study results and caveats: Candidate HPV-specific clones and E7-related TCR motifs grew in tumor during treatment. Functional assays defining HPV-specific T cells used only a couple of HPV16-positive patients.

Sequencing was performed with immunoSEQ multiplex PCR; in TCRdb, only in-frame clones are kept and a portion is missing. The sample contains roughly 2,000 clones, 90% to 95% of which appear only once. About this clone itself: What it recognizes is unknown.

Samples were taken several times over chemoradiotherapy. CDR3 size: 15 residues. The V gene's germline CDR1 is MDHEN and CDR2 SYDVKM. V was cut by 6 bases and J by 6 bases, with 18 bases left in between. The source material was tumor tissue, sampled from a patient who underwent chemoradiotherapy. The TCR originated in a human donor with HPV-associated anogenital cancer. The chain uses TRBV28 and TRBJ1-5; a possible D gene is TRBD1 (5 bases). The CDR3 DNA sequence: TGTGCCAGCAGCCCTCAGGGTTTTGGAGTTCAGCCCCAGCATTTT. Translated: CASSPQGFGVQPQHF.